A single sample is the source of the 8 T cell receptor beta chains below, sequenced in a study of post-analysis software for immune sequencing data. Study-wide points: A few TRBV segments appeared more often in patients than in controls, and TRBV5-6, TRBV5-1 and TRBV20-1 were among these.

Sequencing libraries made from TCR beta cDNA carried unique molecular identifiers. TCRdb used MiXCR to reprocess the PCR reads, holding one entry per CDR3 protein. The table lists about 540,000 distinct CDR3 sequences, around a third of them singletons, with approximately 5.4% in the top ten. Their cognate antigens are unknown. Material for sequencing was blood. Source of these receptors: a girl between 2 and 17 years old with multiple sclerosis.

This clonotype was recorded a few times. Compared with germline, one end of the junction differs, possibly owing to a read error. The chain couples TRBV6-4 to TRBJ2-1; 13 bases line up with TRBD2. Germline V gives CDR1 MRHNA, CDR2 SNTAGT. The length of the CDR3 is 15 residues. The CDR3 loop is CTSSATSGGAYEQFF. Written as DNA, the CDR3 is TGTACCAGCAGCGCTACTAGCGGGGGGGCCTATGAGCAGTTCTTC.

The V gene is TRBV5-6, the J gene TRBJ2-2; possibly TRBD1 or TRBD2 for D (5 bases each). Germline CDR1 and CDR2: SGHDT and YYEEEE. Trimming left V 6 bases short and J 6 bases short, with 24 bases between. The CDR3 loop spans 17 amino acids. CDR3 region: CASTHRRGEASSGELFF. The DNA for the CDR3 is TGTGCCAGCACCCACCGAAGGGGAGAAGCCTCCTCCGGGGAGCTGTTTTTT.

This clonotype was seen only a few times. The rearrangement links TRBV20-1 to TRBJ2-1, with 8 bases identical to TRBD2. Per germline, CDR1 DFQATT and CDR2 SNEGSKA (reference sequence). The length of the CDR3 is 12 residues. Trimming cost V 3 bases and J 9 bases; bases outside gene matches: 4. CDR3 bases: TGCAGTGCTAGCGGGGGGGCCTTTGAGCAGTTCTTC. Encoded protein: CSASGGAFEQFF.

CDR3 sequence: CASSRMDSVPNYGYTF. The CDR3 DNA reads as TGTGCCAGCTCCCGGATGGACAGCGTACCAAACTATGGCTACACCTTC. The chain carries TRBV18 and TRBJ1-2, with D possibly being TRBD1 (6 bases). Germline V gene data show CDR1 as KGHSH and CDR2 as LQKENI. This CDR3 region has 16 residues. Between the trimmed V and J ends, which lost 6 bases and 2 bases, there was a span of 19 bases.

This clonotype was observed a few times. The chain has TRBV5-1 and TRBJ2-5, with 9 bases that match TRBD1. This CDR3 region has 16 residues. Germline V lookup: CDR1 SGHRS, CDR2 YFSETQ. Trimming took 4 bases from V and 2 from J; bases not matched to a gene: 9. CDR3 DNA: TGCGCCAGCAGCGATTGGGGACAGGGTATACAAGAGACCCAGTACTTC. Its translation: CASSDWGQGIQETQYF.

The V gene is TRBV5-1, the J gene TRBJ1-3; D possibly corresponds to TRBD1 (5 bases). The CDR3 spans 15 residues. V dropped 8 bases and J dropped 0 bases, with 15 bases sitting between them. CDR1 and CDR2 (germline): SGHRS, YFSETQ. The CDR3 protein is CASHRDPNSGNTIYF. The CDR3 DNA reads TGCGCCAGTCACCGGGACCCAAACTCTGGAAACACCATATATTTT.

The chain carries TRBV6-1 and TRBJ2-2, with D possibly being TRBD2 (6 bases). With 6 bases removed from V and 2 bases from J, the gap between germline ends came to 7 bases. Germline V gene data show CDR1 as MNHNS and CDR2 as SASEGT. This CDR3 region has 13 residues. The CDR3 coding sequence is TGTGCCAGCAGGGACTATAACACCGGGGAGCTGTTTTTT. Translated, it gives CASRDYNTGELFF.

In this sample, this clonotype turned up a few times. The gene calls are TRBV27 and TRBJ2-3, with a possible D match to TRBD1 (6 bases). Trimming pared 4 bases from V and 2 bases from J, leaving 13 bases between. The germline CDR1 and CDR2 sequences are MNHEY and SMNVEV (reference sequence). The CDR3 contains 15 residues. The CDR3 bases are TGTGCCAGCAGTTCAATCGGGACAACCACAGATACGCAGTATTTT. Translating gives CASSSIGTTTDTQYF.